The sequence of this T cell receptor (beta chain) was determined in a study of tumor-infiltrating lymphocytes in oesophageal squamous cell carcinoma (dated by TCRdb to 2015 to 2016). The library was prepared using PCR. TCRdb names Illumina HiSeq 2000 as the instrument used. TCRdb cleaned the public reads at Q25 with fastp, built clones with MiXCR and kept in-frame beta chains. Under each unique CDR3 protein, matching rows form one entry showing the most common genes and DNA. Counted in this sample were about 17,000 distinct CDR3 sequences; around 43% of them appeared once. The leading ten clones occupy about 17% of the sample. There are many counts of this clonotype. Its antigen target is currently unknown. No qualities accompany the bases; no much larger clone lies one base away. The germline V gene gives CDR1 as SGHRS and CDR2 as YFSETQ. The CDR3 runs 15 residues from the cysteine to the phenylalanine. Only CDR3 DNA remains: 45 bases, in frame from the first base. V was cut back by 0 bases and J by 4 bases, leaving a gap of 10 bases between them.

Specimen: normal esophageal tissue next to the tumor. The sequence was obtained from a female donor with esophageal squamous cell carcinoma. This receptor chain uses TRBV5-1 and TRBJ2-2; the D gene assignment is perhaps TRBD1 or TRBD2, with each matching 5 bases. In nucleotides, the sequence is TGCGCCAGCAGCTTGGGCGAGGGGTCCACCGGGGAGCTGTTTTTT. Its product reads: CASSLGEGSTGELFF.